The rows below give T cell receptor beta chains drawn from one sample of a study of T cells in tumors and immune-related adverse events. Generated by immunoSEQ multiplex PCR, the TCRdb table keeps only in-frame clones and is missing some. The repertoire holds 9,000 to 13,000 clones, less than 95% seen once, with 1.5% in the top ten. The sample here was lymph node tissue, taken from a patient treated with anti-PD-1 therapy. Receptors were obtained from a female donor with metastatic renal cell carcinoma. Each CDR3 is given with its conserved first and last residue. The D gene is left open where the match is weak. Clone sizes are given selectively: once, few, many, or a class where the clone is expanded.

TRBJ2-1,.,TRBD1,TRBV7-6,CASSRSGQANEQFF,TGTGCCAGCAGCAGGAGTGGACAGGCAAATGAGCAGTTCTTC
TRBJ1-6,.,TRBD1,TRBV18,CASSQGQAANSPLHF,TGTGCCAGCTCACAGGGACAGGCGGCTAATTCACCCCTCCACTTT
TRBJ2-5,.,.,TRBV4-1,CASSQGPQLGEETQYF,TGCGCCAGCAGCCAAGGACCCCAACTAGGTGAAGAGACCCAGTACTTC
TRBJ1-5,.,.,TRBV6-1,CASSSQGSVGQPQHF,TGTGCCAGCAGTTCACAGGGTAGTGTGGGTCAGCCCCAGCATTTT
TRBJ1-5,.,.,TRBV28,CASRSVYSNQPQHF,TGTGCCAGCAGGTCGGTTTATAGCAATCAGCCCCAGCATTTT
TRBJ1-5,.,.,TRBV27,CASSLSTGSPRHF,TGTGCCAGCAGTTTATCAACGGGGTCCCCTCGGCATTTT
TRBJ1-5,.,.,TRBV15,CATSRDLTGDSNQPQHF,TGTGCCACCAGCAGAGACCTCACAGGAGATAGCAATCAGCCCCAGCATTTT
TRBJ2-3,.,TRBD2,TRBV5-4,CASRSSGGAAYF,TGTGCCAGCAGATCGAGCGGGGGGGCGGCGTATTTT
TRBJ2-7,.,.,TRBV27,CASSFSGPPLSYEQYF,TGTGCCAGCAGTTTCTCGGGACCTCCCCTCTCCTACGAGCAGTACTTC
TRBJ2-1,.,TRBD1,TRBV19,CASSGGQPYNEQFF,TGTGCCAGTAGTGGGGGACAGCCCTACAATGAGCAGTTCTTC
TRBJ2-5,.,TRBD1,TRBV11-2,CASSLTGQGLETQYF,TGTGCCAGCAGCTTGACGGGACAGGGTTTAGAGACCCAGTACTTC
TRBJ2-1,.,.,TRBV6-4,CASSDSNGPGYEQFF,TGTGCCAGCAGTGACTCGAACGGGCCAGGGTATGAGCAGTTCTTC
TRBJ1-1,once,.,TRBV5-1,CASSLGSELNTEAFF,TGCGCCAGCAGCTTGGGGTCCGAATTAAACACTGAAGCTTTCTTT
TRBJ2-4,.,.,TRBV7-9,CASSVGGPKNIQYF,TGTGCCAGCAGCGTAGGGGGACCCAAAAACATTCAGTACTTC
TRBJ1-1,.,.,TRBV6-5,CASTTDRLLNTEAFF,TGTGCCAGCACCACAGACAGACTATTGAACACTGAAGCTTTCTTT
TRBJ2-1,.,.,TRBV5-6,CASSLDLGARGYNEQFF,TGTGCCAGCAGCTTGGATTTGGGGGCCAGAGGGTACAATGAGCAGTTCTTC
TRBJ2-5,.,TRBD2,TRBV11-3,CASSLGEGLPQETQYF,TGTGCCAGCAGCTTAGGAGAGGGACTACCCCAAGAGACCCAGTACTTC
TRBJ1-4,.,.,TRBV5-1,CASSWGATNEKLFF,TGCGCCAGCAGCTGGGGGGCAACTAATGAAAAACTGTTTTTT
TRBJ2-1,.,TRBD2,TRBV14,CASSQDTSGGYNEQFF,TGTGCCAGCAGCCAAGATACTAGCGGGGGATACAATGAGCAGTTCTTC
TRBJ2-5,.,.,TRBV5-1,CASSFLLQETQYF,TGCGCCAGCAGCTTTTTACTCCAAGAGACCCAGTACTTC
TRBJ2-3,.,TRBD2,TRBV7-6,CASSYAQEGLAGVNTDTQYF,TGTGCCAGCAGTTACGCGCAAGAGGGACTAGCGGGAGTAAACACAGATACGCAGTATTTT
TRBJ1-1,few,.,TRBV7-2,CASSLALNTEAFF,TGTGCCAGCAGCTTAGCATTGAACACTGAAGCTTTCTTT
TRBJ2-1,.,TRBD2,TRBV4-1,CASSQDGLGRSGTRNEQFF,TGCGCCAGCAGCCAAGATGGTCTTGGGCGAAGCGGGACCAGGAATGAGCAGTTCTTC
TRBJ2-3,.,.,TRBV18,CASSPATASTDTQYF,TGTGCCAGCTCACCAGCGACAGCTAGCACAGATACGCAGTATTTT
TRBJ1-1,once,.,TRBV6-1,CASSEFLVGLNTEAFF,TGTGCCAGCAGTGAGTTTTTAGTAGGGTTGAACACTGAAGCTTTCTTT
TRBJ1-5,.,TRBD1,TRBV6-1,CASSGPDRDRDNQPQHF,TGTGCCAGCAGTGGCCCAGACCGGGACAGAGACAATCAGCCCCAGCATTTT
TRBJ2-3,.,.,TRBV5-1,CASSLEQITDTQYF,TGCGCCAGCAGCTTGGAACAGATCACAGATACGCAGTATTTT
TRBJ1-5,.,TRBD1,TRBV12-5,CASGLSGQGVGEPQHF,TGTGCTAGTGGTTTGTCGGGACAGGGGGTGGGGGAGCCCCAGCATTTT
TRBJ1-1,once,TRBD1,TRBV5-1,CASTSQFGRGLTEAFF,TGCGCCAGCACTTCCCAGTTCGGCAGGGGGCTTACTGAAGCTTTCTTT
TRBJ1-5,.,.,TRBV4-2,CASSQSPGAGNQPQHF,TGTGCCAGCAGCCAAAGTCCAGGGGCTGGCAATCAGCCCCAGCATTTT
TRBJ2-3,.,.,TRBV7-8,CASGGRGTDTQYF,TGTGCCAGTGGGGGTCGGGGCACAGATACGCAGTATTTT
TRBJ1-1,.,.,TRBV5-1,CASSLTGNTEAFF,TGCGCCAGCAGCTTAACAGGGAACACTGAAGCTTTCTTT
TRBJ2-7,.,.,TRBV11-1,CASTLNRDPVVGYEQYF,TGTGCCAGCACACTGAATCGGGACCCGGTAGTCGGATACGAGCAGTACTTC
TRBJ2-1,.,.,TRBV6-1,CASSEGTGSYNEQFF,TGTGCCAGCAGTGAAGGGACCGGCTCCTACAATGAGCAGTTCTTC
TRBJ1-1,once,.,TRBV6-4,CASSEEGLNTEAFF,TGTGCCAGCAGTGAAGAGGGCTTGAACACTGAAGCTTTCTTT
TRBJ1-6,.,.,TRBV5-1,CASSLDRADNSPLHF,TGCGCCAGCAGCTTGGACAGGGCGGATAATTCACCCCTCCACTTT
TRBJ2-1,.,.,TRBV6-5,CASSFTGTDFNEQFF,TGTGCCAGCAGTTTCACTGGGACGGACTTCAATGAGCAGTTCTTC
TRBJ2-7,once,TRBD1,TRBV6-5,CASSYSIGQGYYEQYF,TGTGCCAGCAGTTACAGTATTGGACAGGGATACTACGAGCAGTACTTC
TRBJ1-2,.,.,TRBV6-6,CASREENYGYTF,TGTGCCAGCAGGGAGGAGAACTATGGCTACACCTTC
TRBJ2-7,.,.,TRBV30,CAWRGQDKQVSEQYF,TGTGCCTGGAGGGGTCAGGACAAGCAGGTCTCCGAGCAGTACTTC
TRBJ2-7,.,.,TRBV5-4,CASSLGWRTSSYEQYF,TGTGCCAGCAGCTTGGGATGGCGTACTAGCTCCTACGAGCAGTACTTC
TRBJ2-5,.,.,TRBV15,CATSRLTGRETQYF,TGTGCCACCAGCAGGTTGACAGGTCGCGAGACCCAGTACTTC
TRBJ2-7,.,TRBD1,TRBV7-2,CASSPAGGQQVF,TGTGCCAGCAGCCCCGCAGGGGGTCAGCAAGTCTTC
TRBJ2-5,.,TRBD2,TRBV7-8,CASSLRLAGGQETQYF,TGTGCCAGCAGCTTAAGGCTAGCGGGGGGGCAAGAGACCCAGTACTTC
TRBJ2-1,.,.,TRBV7-9,CASSLEGGARSNEQFF,TGTGCCAGCAGCTTAGAAGGTGGGGCAAGAAGCAATGAGCAGTTCTTC
TRBJ2-2,.,.,TRBV29-1,CSVARVWPGELFF,TGCAGCGTCGCCAGGGTGTGGCCCGGGGAGCTGTTTTTT
TRBJ2-7,.,.,TRBV6-4,CASSGEVSLYCEQYF,TGTGCCAGCAGTGGGGAGGTCTCCCTATATTGCGAGCAGTACTTC
TRBJ1-2,once,.,TRBV19,CATLRGYGGYTF,TGTGCCACTCTCCGCGGGTACGGCGGCTACACCTTC
TRBJ2-5,.,.,TRBV7-2,CASSAQETQYF,TGTGCCAGCAGCGCGCAAGAGACCCAGTACTTC
TRBJ2-5,.,.,TRBV7-9,CASSLRALTETQYF,TGTGCCAGCAGCTTAAGGGCCCTAACAGAGACCCAGTACTTC
TRBJ1-5,.,.,TRBV11-2,CASSPGPAGVSNQPQHF,TGTGCCAGCAGTCCCGGTCCCGCGGGGGTAAGCAATCAGCCCCAGCATTTT
TRBJ1-2,.,.,TRBV5-5,CASSLGGVNYGYTF,TGTGCCAGCAGCTTGGGGGGAGTCAACTATGGCTACACCTTC
TRBJ2-7,.,TRBD2,TRBV6-5,CASRRTSGRYEQYF,TGTGCCAGCAGAAGGACTAGCGGGAGGTACGAGCAGTACTTC
TRBJ1-5,few,TRBD1,TRBV7-2,CASSLGQGMAQPQHF,TGTGCCAGCAGCTTAGGACAGGGGATGGCTCAGCCCCAGCATTTT
TRBJ2-3,.,.,TRBV5-1,CASSLDGASTDTQYF,TGCGCCAGCAGCTTGGATGGGGCTAGCACAGATACGCAGTATTTT
TRBJ2-7,.,.,TRBV5-6,CASSGTGDLYF,TGTGCCAGCAGCGGTACCGGGGATCTGTACTTC
TRBJ2-7,.,TRBD1,TRBV4-2,CASSQRTGTNYEQYF,TGTGCCAGCAGCCAGCGGACAGGAACCAACTACGAGCAGTACTTC
TRBJ2-3,once,TRBD2,TRBV4-3,CASSRRLAGLEDTQYF,TGCGCCAGCAGCCGCAGACTAGCGGGGTTAGAAGATACGCAGTATTTT
TRBJ2-7,.,.,TRBV21-1,CASSNQGGDTNEQYF,TGTGCCAGCAGCAATCAAGGGGGTGACACTAACGAGCAGTACTTC
TRBJ2-1,.,TRBD1,TRBV5-6,CASSWNLGQGFRNEQFF,TGTGCCAGCAGCTGGAACCTCGGACAGGGGTTTCGCAATGAGCAGTTCTTC